The source of this TCR beta chain is a study of T cells in Graves' hyperthyroidism and ophthalmopathy. Study observations and caveats: Ophthalmopathy prediction by the model preceded onset by a median approximately six months.

Patients with uncontrolled infections, other autoimmune diseases, pregnancy or lactation were excluded. PBMCs came from 9 to 10 ml fresh peripheral blood. RNA transcripts gave rise to amplified TCR beta CDR3 regions. HTBI primers were used for first-round RT-PCR of the TCR CDR3. From the multiplex PCR reads, TCRdb called clonotypes with MiXCR, one entry per CDR3 protein. The sample has some 500,000 distinct CDR3 sequences, 13% to 15% seen once. This CDR3 has 17 amino acids. V trimming: 6 bases; J trimming: 1 base; junction bases outside the gene matches: 14. Germline loops: CDR1 SGHDT, CDR2 YYEEEE. This clonotype was picked up many times. Antigen unknown.

Material for sequencing was blood. The chain couples TRBV5-6 to TRBJ1-2, with TRBD1 identical over 8 bases. This sequence was found in a woman between 18 and 30 years old with Graves' hyperthyroidism. CDR3 DNA: TGTGCCAGCACCCTCCCAGGGGGCCTTGGGAATAACTATGGCTACACCTTC. Translated: CASTLPGGLGNNYGYTF. Full variable domain (rest looked up from reference TRBV5-6 and TRBJ1-2): DAGVTQSPTHLIKTRGQQVTLRCSPKSGHDTVSWYQQALGQGPQFIFQYYEEEERQRGNFPDRFSGHQFPNYSSELNVNALLLGDSALYLCASTLPGGLGNNYGYTFGSGTRLTVV.